Listed here are 7 T cell receptor beta chains from one sample, sequenced in a study of cytomegalovirus exposure and HLA in healthy donors (dated by TCRdb to between 2016 and 2019). Library preparation used the immunoSEQ multiplex PCR assay. This is the immuneACCESS table as TCRdb keeps it, with only in-frame sequences that have V and J called. A part of the clones is gone; compared with another copy, unresolved V genes explain less than half, and the rest is unexplained. The sample data list about 73,000 clones, and roughly 95% of these were observed just once. Roughly 3.3% of the sample is taken by the ten largest. Sequencing was done on a sample of PBMCs. These receptors all stem from a man aged 18 to 35 in good health and CMV-seronegative.

The gene calls are TRBV27 and TRBJ2-3, with D tentatively TRBD2 (5 bases). The germline V gene encodes CDR1 MNHEY and CDR2 SMNVEV (reference sequence). CDR3 length equals 14 residues. Between the trimmed V and J ends, which lost 3 bases and 4 bases, there was a span of 11 bases. The CDR3 loop is CASSLSRVADTQYF. As DNA, the CDR3 is TGTGCCAGCAGTTTGTCGAGGGTGGCAGATACGCAGTATTTT.

V usage is TRBV30 and J usage is TRBJ1-4, with TRBD1 identical over 7 bases. The V segment lost 5 bases and the J segment 5 bases; nucleotides outside the gene matches: 5. The CDR3 length is 13 residues. Germline V gene data show CDR1 as GTSNPN and CDR2 as SVGIG (reference sequence). As DNA, the CDR3 is TGTGCCTGGGCGGGACAGATGAATGAAAAACTGTTTTTT. Translation gives CAWAGQMNEKLFF.

This sequence joins TRBV19 and TRBJ2-1; D is perhaps TRBD2 (5 bases). CDR1 is LNHDA, CDR2 SQIVND, per germline (reference sequence). The ends were cut back, 5 bases at V and 6 bases at J, with 23 bases in the middle. There are 17 residues in the CDR3. DNA for the CDR3: TGTGCCAGTAGTGCCAACCCCCGGGGTACATTCGCCAATGAGCAGTTCTTC. The encoded protein is CASSANPRGTFANEQFF.

The chain joins TRBV19 to TRBJ1-1; D may be TRBD1 (6 bases). Trimming pared 5 bases from V and 5 bases from J, leaving 15 bases between. This CDR3 is 14 amino acids long. Germline V gene lookup returns CDR1 LNHDA and CDR2 SQIVND (reference sequence). This CDR3 is CASSLTGGLTEAFF. The CDR3 bases are TGTGCCAGTAGTCTCACGGGGGGGCTGACTGAAGCTTTCTTT.

The rearrangement uses TRBV7-8 and TRBJ2-1, with D perhaps matching TRBD2 (7 bases). Germline-derived CDR1 and CDR2 are SGHVS and FQNEAQ. The CDR3 consists of 19 residues. Trimming left V 7 bases short and J 2 bases short, with 27 bases between. The CDR3 DNA is TGTGCCAGCACCCTCTATGGGGGGGCCCGAGCTAGTGCCTACAATGAGCAGTTCTTC. Amino acids: CASTLYGGARASAYNEQFF.

The chain couples TRBV27 to TRBJ1-1; a possible D gene is TRBD1 (6 bases). The CDR3 extends over 14 amino acids. The V gene's germline CDR1 is MNHEY and CDR2 SMNVEV (reference sequence). Trimming removed 3 bases from V and 5 bases from J, with 13 bases in between. CDR3 bases: TGTGCCAGCAGTTTCATGGGGGCAGGGACTGAAGCTTTCTTT. This translates into CASSFMGAGTEAFF.

The chain carries TRBV19 and TRBJ2-2, with 9 positions matching TRBD1. This CDR3 comprises 18 residues. Trimming removed 1 base from V and 6 bases from J; junction bases left unmatched: 12. Germline V gene data show CDR1 as LNHDA and CDR2 as SQIVND (reference sequence). The CDR3 region has the DNA TGTGCCAGTAGTATAGCCCCCCCGACAGGGGGTTCGGCCGGGGAGCTGTTTTTT. Its translation: CASSIAPPTGGSAGELFF. Filled out from reference TRBV19 and TRBJ2-2, the complete variable domain reads DGGITQSPKYLFRKEGQNVTLSCEQNLNHDAMYWYRQDPGQGLRLIYYSQIVNDFQKGDIAEGYSVSREKKESFPLTVTSAQKNPTAFYLCASSIAPPTGGSAGELFFGEGSRLTVL.